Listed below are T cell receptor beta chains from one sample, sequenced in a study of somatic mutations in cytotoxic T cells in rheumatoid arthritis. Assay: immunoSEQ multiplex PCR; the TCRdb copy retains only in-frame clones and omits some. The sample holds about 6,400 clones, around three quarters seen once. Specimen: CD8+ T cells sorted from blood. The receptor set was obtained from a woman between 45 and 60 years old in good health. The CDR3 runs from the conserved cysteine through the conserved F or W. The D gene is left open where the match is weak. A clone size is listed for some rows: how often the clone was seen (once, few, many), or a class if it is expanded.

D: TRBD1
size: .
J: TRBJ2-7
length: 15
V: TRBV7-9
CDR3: CASSPSGTAIYEQYF
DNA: TGTGCCAGCAGTCCTTCTGGGACAGCCATCTACGAGCAGTACTTC

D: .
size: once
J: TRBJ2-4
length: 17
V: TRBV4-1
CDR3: CASSQGSGSRGKNIQYF
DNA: TGCGCCAGCAGCCAAGGGTCGGGATCTAGAGGCAAAAACATTCAGTACTTC

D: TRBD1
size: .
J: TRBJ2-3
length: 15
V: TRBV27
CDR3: CASSPGQGSTDTQYF
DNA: TGTGCCAGCAGCCCGGGACAGGGCAGCACAGATACGCAGTATTTT

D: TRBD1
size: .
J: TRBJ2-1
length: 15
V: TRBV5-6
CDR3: CASSPRDRLSNEQFF
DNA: TGTGCCAGCAGCCCCCGGGACAGACTCTCCAATGAGCAGTTCTTC

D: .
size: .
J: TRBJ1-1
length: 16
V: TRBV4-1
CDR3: CASSQDQGFMNTEAFF
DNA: TGCGCCAGCAGCCAAGATCAGGGGTTCATGAACACTGAAGCTTTCTTT

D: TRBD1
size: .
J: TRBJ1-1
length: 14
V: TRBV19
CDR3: CASSITGVNTEAFF
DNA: TGTGCCAGTAGTATAACAGGGGTGAACACTGAAGCTTTCTTT

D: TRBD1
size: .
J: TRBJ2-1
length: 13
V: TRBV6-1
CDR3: CASSGTGNNEQFF
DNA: TGTGCCAGCAGTGGGACAGGGAACAATGAGCAGTTCTTC

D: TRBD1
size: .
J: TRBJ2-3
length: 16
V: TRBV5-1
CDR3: CASSPMTGSSTDTQYF
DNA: TGCGCCAGCAGCCCAATGACAGGGAGTAGCACAGATACGCAGTATTTT

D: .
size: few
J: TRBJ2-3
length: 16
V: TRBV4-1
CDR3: CASSQDRSGSTDTQYF
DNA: TGCGCCAGCAGCCAAGATAGAAGCGGAAGCACAGATACGCAGTATTTT

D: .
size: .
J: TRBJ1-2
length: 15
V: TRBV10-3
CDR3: CAISLSPQGHYGYTF
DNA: TGTGCCATCAGTCTGTCCCCCCAGGGGCACTATGGCTACACCTTC

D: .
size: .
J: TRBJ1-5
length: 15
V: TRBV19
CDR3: CASIRGPGSNQPQHF
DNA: TGTGCCAGTATAAGAGGGCCTGGGAGCAATCAGCCCCAGCATTTT

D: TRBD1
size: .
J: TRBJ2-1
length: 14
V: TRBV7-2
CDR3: CASGQGASYNEQFF
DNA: TGTGCCAGCGGACAGGGGGCGAGCTACAATGAGCAGTTCTTC

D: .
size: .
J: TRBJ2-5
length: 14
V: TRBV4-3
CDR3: CASSHRKGFETQYF
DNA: TGCGCCAGCAGCCACCGAAAGGGGTTTGAGACCCAGTACTTC

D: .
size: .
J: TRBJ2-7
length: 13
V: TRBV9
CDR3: CASSVSGSYEQYF
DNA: TGTGCCAGCAGCGTTAGCGGATCCTACGAGCAGTACTTC

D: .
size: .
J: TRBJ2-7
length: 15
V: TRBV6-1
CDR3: CASSERAGLLYEPCF
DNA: TGTGCCAGCAGTGAAAGGGCGGGACTCTTATACGAGCCGTGCTTC

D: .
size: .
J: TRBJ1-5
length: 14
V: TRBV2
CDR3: CASSDWQGNQPQHF
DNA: TGTGCCAGCAGTGACTGGCAGGGGAATCAGCCCCAGCATTTT

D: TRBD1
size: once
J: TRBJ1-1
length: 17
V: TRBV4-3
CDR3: CASSFVTSGTENTEAFF
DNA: TGCGCCAGCAGCTTCGTAACATCCGGGACAGAGAACACTGAAGCTTTCTTT

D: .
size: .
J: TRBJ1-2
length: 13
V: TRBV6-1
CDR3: CASRPSSNYGYTF
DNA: TGTGCCAGCAGGCCGAGTTCCAACTATGGCTACACCTTC

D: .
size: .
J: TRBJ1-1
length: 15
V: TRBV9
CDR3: CASSVWGGANTEAFF
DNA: TGTGCCAGCAGCGTATGGGGGGGAGCGAACACTGAAGCTTTCTTT

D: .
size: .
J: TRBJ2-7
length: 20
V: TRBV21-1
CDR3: CASSKGRDRPLKENSYEQYF
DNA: TGTGCCAGCAGCAAAGGCCGAGACAGGCCCCTTAAGGAGAACTCCTACGAGCAGTACTTC

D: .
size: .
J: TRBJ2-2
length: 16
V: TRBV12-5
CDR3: CASGLGRGLGTGELFF
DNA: TGTGCTAGTGGTTTGGGAAGGGGTTTGGGCACCGGGGAGCTGTTTTTT

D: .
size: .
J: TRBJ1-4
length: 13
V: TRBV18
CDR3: CASSRSVNEKLFF
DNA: TGTGCCAGCTCACGTTCGGTTAATGAAAAACTGTTTTTT

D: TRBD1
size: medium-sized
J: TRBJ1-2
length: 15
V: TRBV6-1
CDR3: CASSPKTGAAYGYTF
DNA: TGTGCCAGCAGTCCGAAGACAGGGGCGGCCTATGGCTACACCTTC

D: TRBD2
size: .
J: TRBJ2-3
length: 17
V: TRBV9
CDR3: CASSVVTSGGYTDTQYF
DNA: TGTGCCAGCAGCGTTGTAACTAGCGGGGGATACACAGATACGCAGTATTTT

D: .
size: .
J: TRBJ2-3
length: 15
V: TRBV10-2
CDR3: CASSEWGGGGDTQYF
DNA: TGCGCCAGCAGTGAGTGGGGAGGCGGGGGCGATACGCAGTATTTT

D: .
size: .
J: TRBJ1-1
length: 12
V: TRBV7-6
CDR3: CASSLAGEVAFF
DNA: TGTGCCAGCAGCTTAGCAGGGGAGGTGGCTTTCTTT

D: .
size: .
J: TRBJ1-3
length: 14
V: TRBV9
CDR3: CASSGGGTGNTIYF
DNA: TGTGCCAGCAGCGGCGGAGGGACTGGAAACACCATATATTTT

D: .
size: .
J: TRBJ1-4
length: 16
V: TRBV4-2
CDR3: CASSQERGGVNEKLFF
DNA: TGTGCCAGCAGCCAAGAGAGGGGGGGCGTTAATGAAAAACTGTTTTTT

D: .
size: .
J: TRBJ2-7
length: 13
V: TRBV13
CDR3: CASSLPYSYEQYF
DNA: TGTGCCAGCAGCTTACCCTACTCCTACGAGCAGTACTTC

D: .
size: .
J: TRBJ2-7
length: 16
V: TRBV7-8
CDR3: CASSLGGGGFSYEQYF
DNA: TGTGCCAGCAGCTTAGGAGGCGGGGGCTTCTCCTACGAGCAGTACTTC

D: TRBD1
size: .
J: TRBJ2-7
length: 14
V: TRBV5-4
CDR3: CASSYRGQAYEQYF
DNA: TGTGCCAGCAGTTACAGGGGGCAGGCCTACGAGCAGTACTTC

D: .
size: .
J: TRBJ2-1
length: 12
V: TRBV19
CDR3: CASSPALDEQFF
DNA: TGTGCCAGTAGTCCCGCGCTGGATGAGCAGTTCTTC

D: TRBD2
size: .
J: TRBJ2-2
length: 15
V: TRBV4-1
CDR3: CASSQRWGGTGELFF
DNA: TGCGCCAGCAGCCAAAGGTGGGGGGGGACCGGGGAGCTGTTTTTT

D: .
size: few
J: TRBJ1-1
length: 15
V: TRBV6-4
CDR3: CASSFSGEGVSEAFF
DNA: TGTGCCAGCAGTTTTTCTGGGGAAGGGGTCTCTGAAGCTTTCTTT

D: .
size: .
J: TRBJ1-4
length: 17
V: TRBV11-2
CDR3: CASSLDAWGPSGEKLFF
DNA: TGTGCCAGCAGCTTAGACGCGTGGGGTCCAAGCGGTGAAAAACTGTTTTTT

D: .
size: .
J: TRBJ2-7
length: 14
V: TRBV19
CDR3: CASSIGRGPWQQYF
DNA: TGTGCCAGTAGTATAGGCAGGGGCCCCTGGCAGCAGTACTTC

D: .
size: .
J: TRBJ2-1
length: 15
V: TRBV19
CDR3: CASSTQGNAYNEQFF
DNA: TGTGCCAGTAGTACCCAGGGTAATGCCTACAATGAGCAGTTCTTC

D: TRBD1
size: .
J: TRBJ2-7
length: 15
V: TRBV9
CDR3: CASSVGRTGDYEQYF
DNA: TGTGCCAGCAGCGTAGGGAGGACAGGGGATTACGAGCAGTACTTC

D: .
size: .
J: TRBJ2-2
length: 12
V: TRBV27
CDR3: CASSLRPGELFF
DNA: TGTGCCAGCAGTTTGCGCCCCGGGGAGCTGTTTTTT

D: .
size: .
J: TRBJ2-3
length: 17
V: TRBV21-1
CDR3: CASSKTEGQTSTDTQYF
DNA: TGTGCCAGCAGCAAAACGGAGGGGCAGACTAGCACAGATACGCAGTATTTT

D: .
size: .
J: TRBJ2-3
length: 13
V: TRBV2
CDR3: CASLGASTDTQYF
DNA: TGTGCCAGTCTAGGGGCTAGCACAGATACGCAGTATTTT

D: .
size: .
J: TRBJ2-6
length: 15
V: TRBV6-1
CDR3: CASSETGSGANVLTF
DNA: TGTGCCAGCAGTGAAACGGGCTCTGGGGCCAACGTCCTGACTTTC

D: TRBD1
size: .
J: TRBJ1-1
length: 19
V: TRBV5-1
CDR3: CASSFGPGGPGQTNTEAFF
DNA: TGCGCCAGCAGCTTTGGGCCCGGGGGTCCGGGACAGACAAACACTGAAGCTTTCTTT

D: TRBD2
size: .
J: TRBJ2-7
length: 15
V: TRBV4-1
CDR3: CASSQVPGGAYEQYF
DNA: TGCGCCAGCAGCCAAGTACCGGGGGGTGCCTACGAGCAGTACTTC

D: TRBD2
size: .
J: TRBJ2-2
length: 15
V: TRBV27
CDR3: CASSPTSGGREELFF
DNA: TGTGCCAGCAGTCCTACTAGCGGGGGGAGGGAGGAGCTGTTTTTT

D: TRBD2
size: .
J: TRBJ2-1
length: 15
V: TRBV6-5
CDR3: CASSYGGGGMDEQFF
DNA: TGTGCCAGCAGCTACGGGGGCGGGGGGATGGATGAGCAGTTCTTC

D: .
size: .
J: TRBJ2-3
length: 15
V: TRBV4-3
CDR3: CASSQDGGATDTQYF
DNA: TGCGCCAGCAGCCAAGATGGGGGGGCGACAGATACGCAGTATTTT

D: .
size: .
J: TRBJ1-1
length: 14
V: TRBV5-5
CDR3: CASSLARRNTEAFF
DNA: TGTGCCAGCAGCTTGGCCAGGCGGAACACTGAAGCTTTCTTT

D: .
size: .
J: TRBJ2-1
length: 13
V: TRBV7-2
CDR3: CASSGTRIDEQFF
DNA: TGTGCCAGCAGCGGAACTAGGATTGATGAGCAGTTCTTC

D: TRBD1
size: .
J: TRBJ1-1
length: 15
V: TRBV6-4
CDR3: CASSVDGTGATEAFF
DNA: TGTGCCAGCAGTGTAGACGGGACAGGGGCAACTGAAGCTTTCTTT

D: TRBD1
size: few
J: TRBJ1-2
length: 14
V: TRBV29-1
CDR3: CSVGQTGVGDGYTF
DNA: TGCAGCGTTGGGCAGACAGGGGTGGGTGATGGCTACACCTTC

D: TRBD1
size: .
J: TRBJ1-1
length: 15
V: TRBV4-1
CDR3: CASSQGQGLGTEAFF
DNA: TGCGCCAGCAGCCAGGGACAGGGCCTAGGCACTGAAGCTTTCTTT

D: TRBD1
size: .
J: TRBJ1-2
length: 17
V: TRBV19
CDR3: CASSIGGPQGAVSGYTF
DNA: TGTGCCAGTAGTATAGGAGGACCACAGGGGGCTGTGAGTGGCTACACCTTC

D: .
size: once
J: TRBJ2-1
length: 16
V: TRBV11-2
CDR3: CASSLGLGAGYNEQFF
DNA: TGTGCCAGCAGCTTAGGTCTGGGGGCCGGCTACAATGAGCAGTTCTTC

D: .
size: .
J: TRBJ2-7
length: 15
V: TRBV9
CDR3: CASSVPRGSSYEQYF
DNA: TGTGCCAGCAGCGTCCCCAGGGGCTCTTCCTACGAGCAGTACTTC